The clone carrying this T cell receptor beta chain has only one observation. The data were taken from a study of blood T cell repertoires in COVID-19. Study at large: Samples taken during acute and convalescent COVID-19 were collected in the United States, Italy and Spain.

In the original processing: Reference gene primer amplification gave nucleated cell count estimates. Profiled with immunoSEQ multiplex PCR; TCRdb holds only in-frame clones, not every one. V and J calls and clone size are as listed in that table; D and trimming were resolved from the DNA. The sample lists around 430,000 clones, 85% to 90% occurring once. Those enrolled, adults aged about 18 to 89 years, came from around 24 US areas. Allocation to cohorts depended on clinical history reported by the participants. CDR1 MNHEY and CDR2 SMNVEV come from the germline V gene (reference sequence). V gave up 11 bases and J gave up 3 bases; unmatched junction bases: 6. CDR3 size: 12 residues.

What was sequenced was PBMCs or T cells enriched from blood (not recorded which). The source of this sequence is a woman aged 50 to 60 who had recovered from COVID-19. The chain has TRBV27 and TRBJ2-7, with TRBD1 identical over 8 bases. CDR3 nucleotide sequence: TGTGCCCGCCGGGACAGGTTCTACGAGCAGTACTTC. This codes for CARRDRFYEQYF.